The rows below give T cell receptor beta chains drawn from one sample of a study of beta chain features in type 1 diabetes. This table comes from immunoSEQ multiplex PCR, and its TCRdb copy is limited to in-frame clones, with some not included. The sample has under 300,000 clones, approximately 11% seen once. The sequencing sample was made of naive CD4+ T cells from blood. The receptors derive from a man aged 25 to 40 with type 1 diabetes. Each CDR3 is given with its conserved first and last residue. The D gene is left open where the match is weak. Expanded clones are given a class, and other clones once, few, many or no size at all.

clone_size | cdr3_length | j_call | v_call | d_call | cdr3_nt | cdr3_aa
. | 14 | TRBJ2-7 | TRBV7-2 | . | TGTGCCAGCAGCTTAGATGCCAGAACCTACGAGCAGTACTTC | CASSLDARTYEQYF
few | 13 | TRBJ1-5 | TRBV30 | . | TGTGCCTGGAGTGTAAGGGAGAATCAGCCCCAGCATTTT | CAWSVRENQPQHF
few | 17 | TRBJ2-6 | TRBV9 | TRBD1 | TGTGCCAGCAGCCCCAACAGGGGGGCAAGTGGGGCCAACGTCCTGACTTTC | CASSPNRGASGANVLTF
. | 14 | TRBJ2-5 | TRBV7-3 | TRBD1 | TGTGCCAGCAGCGAGATCGCAGGGGGTCGGGCCCAGTACTTC | CASSEIAGGRAQYF
. | 13 | TRBJ2-7 | TRBV29-1 | TRBD1 | TGCAGCGCCCGGACAGGGGTCCTCTACGAGCAGTACTTC | CSARTGVLYEQYF
few | 15 | TRBJ2-5 | TRBV9 | TRBD2 | TGTGCCAGCAGCGGAACTGGGACTAGCGGAGAGACCCAGTACTTC | CASSGTGTSGETQYF
. | 15 | TRBJ2-1 | TRBV6-5 | . | TGTGCCAGCACTCCAGGGGCGGGGGCTGGGGATGAGCAGTTCTTC | CASTPGAGAGDEQFF
few | 14 | TRBJ2-7 | TRBV7-9 | . | TGTGCCAGCAGCGTACCAGGGACTTCCTACGAGCAGTACTTC | CASSVPGTSYEQYF
few | 12 | TRBJ2-5 | TRBV5-1 | . | TGCGCCAGCAGCTCCTCCCAAGAGACCCAGTACTTC | CASSSSQETQYF
few | 14 | TRBJ1-2 | TRBV6-1 | TRBD1 | TGTGCCAGCAGTGCCGGGGACAGTAACTATGGCTACACCTTC | CASSAGDSNYGYTF
few | 13 | TRBJ1-2 | TRBV28 | . | TGTGCCAGCCTGGACAGATTCGACTATGGCTACACCTTC | CASLDRFDYGYTF
few | 12 | TRBJ1-4 | TRBV2 | . | TGTGCCAGCGGCAATCAACGGGGAGAGCTGTTTTTT | CASGNQRGELFF
. | 11 | TRBJ2-5 | TRBV2 | . | TGTGCCAGCAGTCTACAGGGCACCCAGTACTTC | CASSLQGTQYF
. | 15 | TRBJ1-1 | TRBV4-3 | . | TGCGCCAGCAGCCAAGACTGGACACTGAACACTGAAGCTTTCTTT | CASSQDWTLNTEAFF
. | 15 | TRBJ1-6 | TRBV4-2 | . | TGTGCCAGCAGCCAAGGACAGACAAATAATTCACCCCTCCACTTT | CASSQGQTNNSPLHF
few | 16 | TRBJ2-3 | TRBV9 | TRBD2 | TGTGCCAGCAGCGTAGGGGCGGGGGGGAGCACAGATACGCAGTATTTT | CASSVGAGGSTDTQYF
. | 13 | TRBJ2-1 | TRBV7-2 | . | TGTGCCAGCAGCTTAACGACATACAATGAGCAGTTCTTC | CASSLTTYNEQFF
. | 13 | TRBJ1-2 | TRBV2 | TRBD1 | TGTGCCAGCAGTCTGACAGGGAACTATGGCTACACCTTC | CASSLTGNYGYTF
. | 15 | TRBJ2-6 | TRBV6-5 | . | TGTGCCAGCAGTTGGCACAGGGCCGGGGCCAACGTCCTGACTTTC | CASSWHRAGANVLTF
. | 13 | TRBJ2-3 | TRBV9 | TRBD2 | TGTGCCAGCAGAACTAGCGGGGGGGGGTCGCAGTATTTT | CASRTSGGGSQYF
. | 11 | TRBJ2-7 | TRBV2 | . | TGTGCCAGCAGTCCCCACTACGCGCGGGACTTC | CASSPHYARDF
. | 11 | TRBJ1-1 | TRBV6-5 | . | TGTGCCAGCAGTTACCCGAGAAAAGCTTTCTTT | CASSYPRKAFF
. | 14 | TRBJ2-1 | TRBV27 | . | . | CASSRIPVGQGTFF
. | 15 | TRBJ2-6 | TRBV5-1 | . | TGCGCCAGCAGCATCGAGACAGGAATTTCCAACGTCCTGACTTTC | CASSIETGISNVLTF
few | 17 | TRBJ2-1 | TRBV23-1 | TRBD1 | TGCGCCAGCAGTCCCTTCCCCGGGACAGACTCCTACAATGAGCAGTTCTTC | CASSPFPGTDSYNEQFF
few | 15 | TRBJ1-4 | TRBV4-2 | . | TGTGCCAGCAGCCAAGGGGGGCCGGAAGATGAAAAACTGTTTTTT | CASSQGGPEDEKLFF
. | 14 | TRBJ2-5 | TRBV15 | TRBD1 | TGTGCCACCAGCAGGGGACAGGGAAAAGAGACCCAGTACTTC | CATSRGQGKETQYF
. | 14 | TRBJ2-5 | TRBV30 | TRBD2 | TGTGCCTGGAGTGCGGGGGGAGGAGCGGTTACCCAGTACTTC | CAWSAGGGAVTQYF
few | 14 | TRBJ1-1 | TRBV30 | TRBD1 | TGTGCCTGGAGGAGGGGGCACGCGGACACTGAAGCTTTCTTT | CAWRRGHADTEAFF
few | 12 | TRBJ2-1 | TRBV5-1 | TRBD2 | TGCGCCAGCAGCTTCGAGCGGGGGGGCCAATTCTTC | CASSFERGGQFF
. | 15 | TRBJ1-4 | TRBV5-4 | . | TGTGCCAGCAGCTTGGTGGGCAGCCAAAATGAAAAACTGTTTTTT | CASSLVGSQNEKLFF
. | 16 | TRBJ2-3 | TRBV11-2 | TRBD2 | TGTGCCAGCAGCTTAGAACGGGGGGGCCGCACAGATACGCAGTATTTT | CASSLERGGRTDTQYF
few | 14 | TRBJ1-5 | TRBV28 | . | TGTGCCAGCCGTGGTCCGGCAGGGGATCAGCCCCAGCATTTT | CASRGPAGDQPQHF
few | 13 | TRBJ1-1 | TRBV6-5 | . | TGTGCCAGCAGTTACTCGCCGGGGACAGAAGCTTTCTTT | CASSYSPGTEAFF
few | 15 | TRBJ1-5 | TRBV7-2 | . | TGTGCCAGCAGCTTACCGGGGGGTAGCAATCAGCCCCAGCATTTT | CASSLPGGSNQPQHF
few | 12 | TRBJ2-5 | TRBV5-6 | . | TGTGCCAGCAGCTTAACCGGGGAGACCCAGTACTTC | CASSLTGETQYF
few | 14 | TRBJ2-7 | TRBV2 | TRBD2 | TGTGCCAGCAGTCTTGGGACGGCCGGGAGGGAGCAGTACTTC | CASSLGTAGREQYF
few | 14 | TRBJ2-1 | TRBV9 | TRBD1 | TGTGCCAGCAGCTTTGGGAGGGACAGGGATGAGCAGTTCTTC | CASSFGRDRDEQFF
. | 14 | TRBJ2-7 | TRBV27 | . | TGTGCCAGCAGACTCCGGAGCGCCTCCTACGAGCAGTACTTC | CASRLRSASYEQYF
. | 14 | TRBJ2-1 | TRBV23-1 | TRBD1 | TGCGCCAGCTTAAGGGACAGGGCGGGTAATGAGCAGTTCTTC | CASLRDRAGNEQFF
few | 13 | TRBJ2-7 | TRBV6-5 | . | TGTGCCAGCAGTTACTCGTCCTACCACGAGCAGTACTTC | CASSYSSYHEQYF
few | 18 | TRBJ2-5 | TRBV4-1 | TRBD2 | TGCGCCAGCAGCCAAGAGAGTCTAGCGGGGAGAAACCAAGAGACCCAGTACTTC | CASSQESLAGRNQETQYF
. | 14 | TRBJ1-1 | TRBV28 | . | TGTGCCAGCAGTTTGGCAGGGGTCGACACTGAAGCTTTCTTT | CASSLAGVDTEAFF
. | 15 | TRBJ2-7 | TRBV18 | . | TGTGCCAGCTCACCAGGGGGGGGGCCCAACTACGAGCAGTACTTC | CASSPGGGPNYEQYF
few | 14 | TRBJ2-5 | TRBV5-4 | . | TGTGCCAGCAGCACCGATGACAGTGGTGAGACCCAGTACTTC | CASSTDDSGETQYF
. | 16 | TRBJ1-1 | TRBV4-2 | TRBD1 | TGTGCCAGCAGCCATACCCGGGACAGGGAAAACACTGAAGCTTTCTTT | CASSHTRDRENTEAFF